The 30 T cell receptor beta chains listed next were all sequenced from one sample in a study of blood T cell repertoires in COVID-19. The assay was immunoSEQ multiplex PCR, and TCRdb's table has in-frame clones only and misses some. The sample consists of 400,000 or so clones, around 89% of them appearing once. Sample: PBMCs or T cells enriched from blood (not recorded which). These receptor sequences come from a man in his thirties or forties who had recovered from COVID-19.

The V and J genes are TRBV3-1 (or the pseudogene TRBV3-2) and TRBJ1-2; D is ambiguous. CDR3 length equals 15 residues. Germline-derived CDR1 and CDR2 are LGHDT and YNNKEL (reference sequence). The V end was cut by 0 bases, the J end by 2 bases, with 10 bases between. CDR3 in DNA: TGTGCCAGCAGCCAAGATAGAGACTGGAACTATGGCTACACCTTC. Its protein product is CASSQDRDWNYGYTF.

This clone has a single count. This chain uses TRBV7-9 with TRBJ2-2; 8 positions match TRBD2. Trimming removed 5 bases from V and 7 bases from J; junction bases left unmatched: 6. CDR1 and CDR2 (germline): SEHNR, FQNEAQ (reference sequence). The CDR3 runs 14 residues. The CDR3 region has the DNA TGTGCCAGCAGCCGTGAGCGGGAGAGCGGGGAGCTGTTTTTT. The encoded protein is CASSRERESGELFF.

This chain joins TRBV28 and TRBJ1-5; TRBD1 is a possible D gene (6 bases). Germline CDR1 reads MDHEN; CDR2 reads SYDVKM. Trimming cost V 5 bases and J 7 bases, with 12 bases left between them. This CDR3 has 13 residues. The CDR3 spells CASSGPRGQPQHF. The DNA for the CDR3 is TGTGCCAGCAGTGGCCCCAGGGGCCAGCCCCAGCATTTT.

The chain uses TRBV3-1 (or the pseudogene TRBV3-2) and TRBJ2-7; no definite D call. Germline V gene sequence: CDR1 LGHDT, CDR2 YNNKEL (reference sequence). This CDR3 has 11 amino acids. Trimming shortened V by 1 base and J by 6 bases, and 4 bases separated the two germline ends. CDR3 sequence: CASSQVSEQYF. For the CDR3, the DNA is TGTGCCAGCAGCCAAGTTAGCGAGCAGTACTTC.

This sequence joins TRBV5-1 and TRBJ2-7; 11 bases map to TRBD2. With 0 bases clipped from V and 8 bases from J, the junction kept 4 bases outside the gene matches. Germline CDR1 is SGHRS and CDR2 is YFSETQ. The CDR3 extends over 14 amino acids. The CDR3 loop is CASSLALAGDQQYF. CDR3 in DNA: TGCGCCAGCAGCTTGGCACTAGCGGGAGATCAGCAGTACTTC. Full variable domain (remainder filled in from reference TRBV5-1 and TRBJ2-7): KAGVTQTPRYLIKTRGQQVTLSCSPISGHRSVSWYQQTPGQGLQFLFEYFSETQRNKGNFPGRFSGRQFSNSRSEMNVSTLELGDSALYLCASSLALAGDQQYFGPGTRLTVT.

V gene TRBV15 combines with J gene TRBJ2-2; 7 bases align to TRBD1. CDR1 LNHNV and CDR2 YYDKDF come from the germline V gene (reference sequence). With 0 bases clipped from V and 1 base from J, the junction kept 2 bases outside the gene matches. The CDR3 extends over 16 amino acids. Written as DNA, the CDR3 is TGTGCCACCAGCAGAGACGGGACAGTGAACACCGGGGAGCTGTTTTTT. Translation gives CATSRDGTVNTGELFF.

This clone was recorded only once. J is TRBJ2-1 and V is TRBV27; D perhaps matches TRBD1 (6 bases). Germline values: CDR1 MNHEY, CDR2 SMNVEV (reference sequence). This CDR3 region has 15 residues. Trimming shortened V by 0 bases and J by 3 bases, and 9 bases separated the two germline ends. The CDR3 region has the DNA TGTGCCAGCAGTTTATCCCGACAGGTCTACAATGAGCAGTTCTTC. This gives the protein CASSLSRQVYNEQFF.

V is TRBV11-1 and J is TRBJ2-2, with 9 positions matching TRBD1. This CDR3 region has 15 residues. Germline CDR1 SGHAT, CDR2 FQDESV (reference sequence). Trimming cost V 5 bases and J 3 bases; bases outside gene matches: 4. The CDR3 loop is CASSTGQGYTGELFF. CDR3 bases: TGTGCCAGCAGCACCGGACAGGGGTACACCGGGGAGCTGTTTTTT.

The chain joins TRBV3-1 (or the pseudogene TRBV3-2) to TRBJ2-1, with TRBD2 matching 9 bases. The germline V gene encodes CDR1 LGHDT and CDR2 YNNKEL (reference sequence). The CDR3 extends over 17 amino acids. Trimming removed 3 bases from V and 6 bases from J; junction bases left unmatched: 12. CDR3 DNA: TGTGCCAGCAGCCACCCTAGGTGGGTAGCGGGAGTCAATGAGCAGTTCTTC. Its protein is CASSHPRWVAGVNEQFF.

Only a few counts were recorded for this clone. CDR3 sequence reads: CASSLDPGGYGYTF. The CDR3 DNA is TGCGCCAGCAGCTTGGATCCAGGTGGCTATGGCTACACCTTC. The J gene is TRBJ1-2, the V gene TRBV5-1; D gene ambiguous. CDR3 length: 14 residues. Germline V lookup: CDR1 SGHRS, CDR2 YFSETQ. V was shortened by 0 bases and J by 4 bases, with 10 bases between the two germline ends.

This clone has just a few counts. V and J are TRBV6-2 or TRBV6-3 and TRBJ2-7; TRBD1 aligns across 9 bases. CDR1 is MNHEY, CDR2 SVGEGT, per germline. Germline trimming cut 6 bases from V and 6 bases from J; bases unmatched to any gene: 9. CDR3 size: 14 residues. The CDR3 sequence is CASSLQGARSEQYF. DNA of the CDR3: TGTGCCAGCAGCCTACAGGGGGCGCGATCCGAGCAGTACTTC.

The chain combines TRBV2 with TRBJ2-2, with TRBD1 matching over 7 bases. The germline V gene has CDR1 SNHLY and CDR2 FYNNEI. V shed 8 bases, J shed 3 bases, and the junction held 6 bases outside the gene matches. The CDR3 spans 14 residues. This CDR3 is CASDKDRDTGELFF. CDR3 sequence (DNA): TGTGCCAGCGACAAAGACAGGGACACCGGGGAGCTGTTTTTT. Drawing the rest from reference TRBV2 and TRBJ2-2, the complete variable domain is EPEVTQTPSHQVTQMGQEVILRCVPISNHLYFYWYRQILGQKVEFLVSFYNNEISEKSEIFDDQFSVERPDGSNFTLKIRSTKLEDSAMYFCASDKDRDTGELFFGEGSRLTVL.

The chain couples TRBV10-3 to TRBJ2-5; 11 nucleotides align to TRBD1. Per the germline V gene, CDR1 is ENHRY and CDR2 is SYGVKD. After removal of 7 bases from V and 4 bases from J, the junction contained 5 bases not matched to a gene. This CDR3 has 14 amino acids. CDR3 sequence: CAIKGQGARETQYF. CDR3 DNA sequence: TGTGCCATCAAAGGACAGGGGGCTCGAGAGACCCAGTACTTC.

The DNA of the CDR3 is TGCGCCAGCAGCCAAGATTCAGGGGACTCCTACGAGCAGTACTTC. Residues: CASSQDSGDSYEQYF. The chain uses TRBV4-1 and TRBJ2-7; D may be TRBD1 (6 bases). CDR1 is MGHRA and CDR2 is YSYEKL in the germline V gene. V was shortened by 0 bases and J by 0 bases, with 9 bases between the two germline ends. The CDR3 has 15 amino acids.

This clone was seen more than once but under ten times. This CDR3 is also generated by other DNA sequences in the sample. The chain combines TRBV5-1 with TRBJ2-1, with TRBD2 matching over 11 bases. CDR3 length: 16 residues. V was clipped by 4 bases and J by 4 bases; unmatched bases: 7. Germline V lookup: CDR1 SGHRS, CDR2 YFSETQ. CDR3 in amino acids: CASSPRTSGSYNEQFF. The CDR3 nucleotides are TGCGCCAGCAGCCCTCGGACTAGCGGGTCGTACAATGAGCAGTTCTTC.

This clone was observed a few times. V and J are TRBV7-2 and TRBJ2-1, with 8 bases aligning to TRBD2. V gave up 5 bases and J gave up 3 bases; unmatched junction bases: 12. Germline CDR1 and CDR2: SGHTA and FQGNSA. There are 17 residues in the CDR3. The CDR3: CASSLTKRELIYNEQFF. The CDR3 DNA is TGTGCCAGCAGCCTCACCAAGCGGGAGTTAATCTACAATGAGCAGTTCTTC.

The chain couples TRBV13 to TRBJ2-5, with a weak D call TRBD1 (6 bases). V lost 0 bases and J 1 base, leaving 9 bases between the germline ends. This CDR3 has 15 amino acids. The germline V gene has CDR1 PRHDT and CDR2 FYEKMQ (reference sequence). CDR3: CASSLGQGAQETQYF. The CDR3 region has the DNA TGTGCCAGCAGCTTAGGACAGGGAGCCCAAGAGACCCAGTACTTC.

The chain uses TRBV10-1 and TRBJ2-7; 8 nucleotides agree with TRBD2. Germline trimming cut 0 bases from V and 3 bases from J; bases unmatched to any gene: 4. Germline V gives CDR1 WNHNN, CDR2 SYGVQD (reference sequence). The CDR3 has 15 amino acids. CDR3 bases: TGCGCCAGCAGTGAGTCGAGTCTAGCGGGCTACGAGCAGTACTTC. It specifies CASSESSLAGYEQYF.

The genes are TRBV18 and TRBJ1-1; D not certain. The CDR3 consists of 13 residues. The germline V gene encodes CDR1 KGHSH and CDR2 LQKENI. The V gene lost 5 bases and the J gene lost 4 bases, with 11 bases spanning the gap. This chain's CDR3 is CASSEVRFTEAFF. The CDR3 DNA reads TGTGCCAGCTCAGAGGTCCGGTTCACTGAAGCTTTCTTT.

This clone was recorded once. This chain connects TRBV6-5 to TRBJ1-6; 10 nucleotides align to TRBD1. CDR1 and CDR2 (germline): MNHEY, SVGAGI. The CDR3 is 15 amino acids. Trimming at V came to 11 bases and at J to 5 bases, leaving 9 bases not matched to a gene. Written as DNA, the CDR3 is TGTGCCGGTCAGGACAGGGGGGGCGATAATTCACCCCTCCACTTT. Residues: CAGQDRGGDNSPLHF.

This clone was seen once. The genes are TRBV5-6 and TRBJ2-2; D may be TRBD1 (6 bases). The V gene's germline CDR1 is SGHDT and CDR2 YYEEEE. Trimming took 3 bases from V and 5 from J, leaving 23 bases between them. The CDR3 is 18 residues long. As DNA, the CDR3 is TGTGCCAGCAGCTACTGGGTGTGGGAGCACCAGGGGACCGGGGAGCTGTTTTTT. Encoded protein: CASSYWVWEHQGTGELFF.

The rearrangement joins TRBV19 to TRBJ2-2; 9 bases line up with TRBD1. Per germline, CDR1 LNHDA and CDR2 SQIVND (reference sequence). Trimming removed 3 bases from V and 8 bases from J; junction bases left unmatched: 10. This CDR3 region has 16 residues. CDR3 region: CASSIFRGQGSGELFF. The CDR3 DNA follows: TGTGCCAGTAGTATCTTTCGGGGACAGGGTTCGGGGGAGCTGTTTTTT.

This chain joins TRBV7-9 and TRBJ1-1; 7 bases align to TRBD1. Germline V gives CDR1 SEHNR, CDR2 FQNEAQ (reference sequence). The CDR3 has 17 amino acids. With 4 bases clipped from V and 1 base from J, the junction kept 12 bases outside the gene matches. CDR3 in amino acids: CASSSRTGKERNTEAFF. The CDR3 nucleotides read TGTGCCAGCAGCTCCCGGACAGGTAAAGAGAGGAACACTGAAGCTTTCTTT. Variable domain in full (rest from reference TRBV7-9 and TRBJ1-1): DTGVSQNPRHKITKRGQNVTFRCDPISEHNRLYWYRQTLGQGPEFLTYFQNEAQLEKSRLLSDRFSAERPKGSFSTLEIQRTEQGDSAMYLCASSSRTGKERNTEAFFGQGTRLTVV.

J is TRBJ1-2 and V is TRBV19, with D perhaps TRBD1 (5 bases). This CDR3 contains 15 residues. Germline V gene data show CDR1 as LNHDA and CDR2 as SQIVND (reference sequence). V lost 7 bases, J lost 2 bases, and 17 bases lay in between. CDR3 amino acids: CASTEVDRKNYGYTF. In nucleotides, the CDR3 is TGTGCCAGTACCGAAGTAGACAGAAAAAACTATGGCTACACCTTC.

This chain links TRBV6-5 with TRBJ2-3; the D gene is possibly TRBD1 (6 bases). The CDR3 spans 14 residues. Trimming removed 5 bases at V and 2 bases at J, with 11 bases between. Germline CDR1 and CDR2: MNHEY and SVGAGI. The DNA for the CDR3 is TGTGCCAGCAGTCCACAGGGATACACAGATACGCAGTATTTT. This codes for CASSPQGYTDTQYF.

The CDR3 region is CASAGQGWSNNYGYTF. The CDR3 DNA reads as TGTGCCAGCGCCGGACAGGGTTGGAGCAATAACTATGGCTACACCTTC. The V and J genes are TRBV27 and TRBJ1-2; 8 bases are a match to TRBD1. The germline gives CDR1 MNHEY, CDR2 SMNVEV (reference sequence). This CDR3 has 16 amino acids. After removal of 8 bases from V and 1 base from J, the junction contained 12 bases not matched to a gene.

This clone was observed a single time. J is TRBJ2-2 and V is TRBV24-1; no firm D call. The CDR3 sequence is 14 residues long. The germline V gene has CDR1 KGHDR and CDR2 SFDVKD. The germline V and J ends were trimmed by 5 bases and 6 bases, with 12 bases remaining between them. DNA of the CDR3: TGTGCCACCAGTGGGGCAGTTTTGCCCGGGGAGCTGTTTTTT. Translating it yields CATSGAVLPGELFF.

CDR3 sequence reads: CASSYTGGWETNEKLFF. For the CDR3, the DNA is TGTGCCAGCAGCTATACAGGGGGCTGGGAGACTAATGAAAAACTGTTTTTT. The chain links TRBV28 to TRBJ1-4; TRBD1 agrees at 9 bases. Germline V gene sequence: CDR1 MDHEN, CDR2 SYDVKM. The trim removed 6 bases at V and 2 bases at J, leaving 10 bases unmatched. The CDR3 runs to 17 residues.

This clone appeared a single time. This chain links TRBV6-2 or TRBV6-3 with TRBJ2-1, with D possibly matching TRBD2 (6 bases). The V end lost 0 bases, the J end lost 2 bases, and 8 bases lay between the germline ends. Per germline, CDR1 MNHEY and CDR2 SVGEGT. CDR3 length: 15 residues. The CDR3: CASSYSRGTYNEQFF. For the CDR3, the DNA is TGTGCCAGCAGTTACTCGCGGGGAACCTACAATGAGCAGTTCTTC.

The V gene is TRBV7-9, the J gene TRBJ2-7, with 9 bases aligning to TRBD1. The CDR3 totals 17 residues. Per the germline V gene, CDR1 is SEHNR and CDR2 is FQNEAQ (reference sequence). V trimming: 5 bases; J trimming: 2 bases; junction bases outside the gene matches: 13. CDR3 residues: CASSRPRDRALPYEQYF. The CDR3 region has the DNA TGTGCCAGCAGCCGCCCCCGGGACAGGGCCCTCCCCTACGAGCAGTACTTC. The variable domain in full, with the rest retrieved from reference TRBV7-9 and TRBJ2-7, is DTGVSQNPRHKITKRGQNVTFRCDPISEHNRLYWYRQTLGQGPEFLTYFQNEAQLEKSRLLSDRFSAERPKGSFSTLEIQRTEQGDSAMYLCASSRPRDRALPYEQYFGPGTRLTVT.